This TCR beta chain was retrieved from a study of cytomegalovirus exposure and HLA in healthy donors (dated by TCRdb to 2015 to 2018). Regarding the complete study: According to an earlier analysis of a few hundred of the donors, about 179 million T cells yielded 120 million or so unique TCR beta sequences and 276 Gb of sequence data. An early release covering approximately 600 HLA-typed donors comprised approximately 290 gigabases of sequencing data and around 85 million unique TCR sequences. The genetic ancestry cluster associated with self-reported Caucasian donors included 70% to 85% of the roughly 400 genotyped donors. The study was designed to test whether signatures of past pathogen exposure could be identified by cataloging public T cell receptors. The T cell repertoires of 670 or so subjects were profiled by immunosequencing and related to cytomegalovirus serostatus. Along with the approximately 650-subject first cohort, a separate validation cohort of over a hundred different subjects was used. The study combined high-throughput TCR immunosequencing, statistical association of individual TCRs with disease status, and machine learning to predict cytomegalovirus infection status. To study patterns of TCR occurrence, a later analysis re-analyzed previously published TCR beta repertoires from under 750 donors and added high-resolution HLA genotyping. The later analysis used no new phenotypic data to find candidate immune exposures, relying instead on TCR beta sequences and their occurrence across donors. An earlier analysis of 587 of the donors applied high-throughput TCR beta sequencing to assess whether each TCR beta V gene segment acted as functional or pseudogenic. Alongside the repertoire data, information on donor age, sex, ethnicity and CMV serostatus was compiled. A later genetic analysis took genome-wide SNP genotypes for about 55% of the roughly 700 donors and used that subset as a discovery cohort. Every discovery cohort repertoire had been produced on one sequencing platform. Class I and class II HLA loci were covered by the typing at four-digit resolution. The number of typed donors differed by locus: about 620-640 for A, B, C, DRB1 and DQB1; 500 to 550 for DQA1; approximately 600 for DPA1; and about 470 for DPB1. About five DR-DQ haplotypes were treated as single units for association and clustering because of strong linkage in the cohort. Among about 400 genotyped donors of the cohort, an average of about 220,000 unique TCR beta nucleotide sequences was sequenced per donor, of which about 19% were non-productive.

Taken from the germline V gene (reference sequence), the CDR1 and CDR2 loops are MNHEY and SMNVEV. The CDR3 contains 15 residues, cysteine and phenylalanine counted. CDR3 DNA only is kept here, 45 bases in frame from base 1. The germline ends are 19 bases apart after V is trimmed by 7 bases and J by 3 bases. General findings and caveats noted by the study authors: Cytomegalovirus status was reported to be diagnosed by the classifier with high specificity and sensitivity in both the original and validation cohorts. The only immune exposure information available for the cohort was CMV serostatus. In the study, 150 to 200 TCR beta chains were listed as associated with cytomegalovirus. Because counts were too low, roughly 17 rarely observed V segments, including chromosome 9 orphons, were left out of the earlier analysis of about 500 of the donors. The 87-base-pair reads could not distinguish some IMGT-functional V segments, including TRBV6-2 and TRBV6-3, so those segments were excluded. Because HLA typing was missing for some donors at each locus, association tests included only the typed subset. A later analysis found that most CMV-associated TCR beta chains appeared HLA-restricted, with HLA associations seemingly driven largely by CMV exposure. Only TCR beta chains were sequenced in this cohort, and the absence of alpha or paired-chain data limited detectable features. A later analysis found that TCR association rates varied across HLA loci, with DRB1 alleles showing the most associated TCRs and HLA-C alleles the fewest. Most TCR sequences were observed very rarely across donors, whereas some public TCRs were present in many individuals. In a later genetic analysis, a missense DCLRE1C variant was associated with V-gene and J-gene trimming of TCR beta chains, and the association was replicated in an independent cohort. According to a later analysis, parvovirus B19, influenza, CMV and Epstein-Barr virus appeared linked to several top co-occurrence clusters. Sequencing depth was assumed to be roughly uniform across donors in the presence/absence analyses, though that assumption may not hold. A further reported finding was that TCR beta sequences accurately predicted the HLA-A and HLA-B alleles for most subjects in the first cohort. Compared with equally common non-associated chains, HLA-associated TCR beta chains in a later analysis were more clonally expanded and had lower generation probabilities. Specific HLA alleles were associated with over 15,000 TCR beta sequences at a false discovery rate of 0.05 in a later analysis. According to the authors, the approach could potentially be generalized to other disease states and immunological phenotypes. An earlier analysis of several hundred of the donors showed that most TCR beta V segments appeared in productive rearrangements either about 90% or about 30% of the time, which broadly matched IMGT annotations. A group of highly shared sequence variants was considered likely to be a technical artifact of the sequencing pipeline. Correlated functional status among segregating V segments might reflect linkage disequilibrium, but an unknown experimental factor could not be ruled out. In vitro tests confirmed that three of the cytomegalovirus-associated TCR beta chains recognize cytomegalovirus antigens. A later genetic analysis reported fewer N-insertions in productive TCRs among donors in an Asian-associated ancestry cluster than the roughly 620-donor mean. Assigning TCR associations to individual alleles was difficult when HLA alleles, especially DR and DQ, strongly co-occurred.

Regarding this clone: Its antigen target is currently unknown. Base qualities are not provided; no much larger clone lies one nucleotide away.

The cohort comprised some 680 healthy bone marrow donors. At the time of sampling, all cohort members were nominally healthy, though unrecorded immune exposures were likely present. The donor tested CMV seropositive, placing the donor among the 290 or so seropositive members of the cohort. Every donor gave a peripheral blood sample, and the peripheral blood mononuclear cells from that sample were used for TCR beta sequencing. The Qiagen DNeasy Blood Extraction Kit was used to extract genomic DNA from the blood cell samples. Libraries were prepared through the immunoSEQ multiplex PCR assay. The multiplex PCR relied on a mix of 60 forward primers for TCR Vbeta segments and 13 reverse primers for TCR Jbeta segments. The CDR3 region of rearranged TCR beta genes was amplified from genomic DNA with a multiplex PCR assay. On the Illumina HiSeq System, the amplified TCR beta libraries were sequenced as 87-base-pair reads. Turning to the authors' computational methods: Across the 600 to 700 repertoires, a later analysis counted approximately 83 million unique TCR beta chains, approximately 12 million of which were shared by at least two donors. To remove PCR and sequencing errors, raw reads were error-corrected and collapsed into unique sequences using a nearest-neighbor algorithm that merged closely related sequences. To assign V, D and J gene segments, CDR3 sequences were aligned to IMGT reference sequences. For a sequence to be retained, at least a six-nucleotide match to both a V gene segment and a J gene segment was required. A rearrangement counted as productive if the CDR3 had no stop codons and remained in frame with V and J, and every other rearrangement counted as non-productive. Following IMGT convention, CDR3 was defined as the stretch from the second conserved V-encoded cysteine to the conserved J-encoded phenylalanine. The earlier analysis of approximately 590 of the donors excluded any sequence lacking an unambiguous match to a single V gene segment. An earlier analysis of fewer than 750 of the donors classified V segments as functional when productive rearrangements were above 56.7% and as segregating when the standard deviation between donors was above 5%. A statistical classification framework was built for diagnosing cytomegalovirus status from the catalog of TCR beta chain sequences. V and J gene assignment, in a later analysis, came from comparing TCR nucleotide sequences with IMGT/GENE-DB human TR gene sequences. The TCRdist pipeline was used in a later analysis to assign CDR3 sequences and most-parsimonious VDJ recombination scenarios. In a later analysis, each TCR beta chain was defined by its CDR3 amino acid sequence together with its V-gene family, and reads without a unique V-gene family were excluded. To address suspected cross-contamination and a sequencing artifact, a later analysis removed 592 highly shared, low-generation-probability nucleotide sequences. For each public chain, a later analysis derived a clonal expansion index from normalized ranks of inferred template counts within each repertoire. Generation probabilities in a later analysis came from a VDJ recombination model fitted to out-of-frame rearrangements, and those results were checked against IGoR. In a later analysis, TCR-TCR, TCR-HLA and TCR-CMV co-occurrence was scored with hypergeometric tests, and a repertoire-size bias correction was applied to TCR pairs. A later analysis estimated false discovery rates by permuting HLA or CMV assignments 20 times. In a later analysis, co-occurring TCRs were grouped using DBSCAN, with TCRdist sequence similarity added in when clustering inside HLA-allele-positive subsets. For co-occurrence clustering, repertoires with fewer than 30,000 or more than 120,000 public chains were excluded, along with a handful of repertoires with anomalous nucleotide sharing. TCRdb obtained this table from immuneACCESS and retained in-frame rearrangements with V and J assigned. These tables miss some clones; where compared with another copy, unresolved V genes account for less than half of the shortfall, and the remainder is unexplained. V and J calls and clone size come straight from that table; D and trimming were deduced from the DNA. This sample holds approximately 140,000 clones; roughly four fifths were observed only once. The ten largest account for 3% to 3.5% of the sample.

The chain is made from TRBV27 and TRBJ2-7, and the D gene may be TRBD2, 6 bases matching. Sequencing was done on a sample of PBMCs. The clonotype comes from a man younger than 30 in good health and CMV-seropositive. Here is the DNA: TGTGCCAGCAATCTCCGGGACTCGGAGATCTACGAGCAGTACTTC. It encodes CASNLRDSEIYEQYF.